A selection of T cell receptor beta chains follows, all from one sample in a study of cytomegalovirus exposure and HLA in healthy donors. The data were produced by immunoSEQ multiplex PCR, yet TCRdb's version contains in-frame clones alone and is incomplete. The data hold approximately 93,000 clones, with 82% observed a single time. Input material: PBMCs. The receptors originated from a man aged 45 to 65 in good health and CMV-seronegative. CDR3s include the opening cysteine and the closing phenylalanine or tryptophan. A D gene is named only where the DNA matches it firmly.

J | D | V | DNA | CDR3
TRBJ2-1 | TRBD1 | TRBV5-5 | TGTGCCAGCAGCATAACAGGGGGGAACAATGAGCAGTTCTTC | CASSITGGNNEQFF
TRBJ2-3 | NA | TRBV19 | TGTGCCAGTAGTTTTGCGGATACAGATACGCAGTATTTT | CASSFADTDTQYF
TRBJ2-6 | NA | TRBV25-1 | TGTGCCAGCAAGCTTTCTGGGGCCAACGTCCTGACTTTC | CASKLSGANVLTF
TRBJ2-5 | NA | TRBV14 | TGTGCCAGCAGCCTACAACTCCCAGGGTCAGTGAGGGGGGAGACCCAGTACTTC | CASSLQLPGSVRGETQYF
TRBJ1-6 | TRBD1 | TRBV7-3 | TGTGCCAGCAGCTATACCGGGACAGGGAACTCACCCCTCCACTTT | CASSYTGTGNSPLHF
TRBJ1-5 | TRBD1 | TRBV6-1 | TGTGCCAGCAGTTGCAGGGGGCTAGGCAATCAGCCCCAGCATTTT | CASSCRGLGNQPQHF
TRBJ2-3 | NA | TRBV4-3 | TGCGCCAGCAGCCATGATAAACAGGGTGGGCAGGATACGCAGTATTTT | CASSHDKQGGQDTQYF
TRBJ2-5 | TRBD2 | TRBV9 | TGTGCCAGCAGCATCCCTAGCGGGAGCAGTCTGGAGACCCAGTACTTC | CASSIPSGSSLETQYF
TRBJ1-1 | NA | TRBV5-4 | TGTGCCAGCAGCTCGCTTGACTCCGTGAACACTGAAGCTTTCTTT | CASSSLDSVNTEAFF
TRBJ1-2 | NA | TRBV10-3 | TGTGCCATCAGTGAGGGATCCTCCGGGGCTAACTATGGCTACACCTTC | CAISEGSSGANYGYTF
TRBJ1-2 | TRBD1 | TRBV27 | TGTGCCAGCAGTTTCTCTGGGACAGGGGGGCTATTTCGTGGCTACACCTTC | CASSFSGTGGLFRGYTF